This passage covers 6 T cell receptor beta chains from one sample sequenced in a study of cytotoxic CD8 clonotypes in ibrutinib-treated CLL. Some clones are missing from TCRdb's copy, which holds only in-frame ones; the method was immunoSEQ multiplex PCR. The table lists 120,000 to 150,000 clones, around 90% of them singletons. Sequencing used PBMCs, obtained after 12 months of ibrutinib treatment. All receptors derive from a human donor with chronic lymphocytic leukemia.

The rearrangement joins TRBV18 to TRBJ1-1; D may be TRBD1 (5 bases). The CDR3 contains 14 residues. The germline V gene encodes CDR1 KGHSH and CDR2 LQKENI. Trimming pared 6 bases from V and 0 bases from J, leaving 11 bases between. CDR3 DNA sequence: TGTGCCAGCTCGAACGGGGCCATGAACACTGAAGCTTTCTTT. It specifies CASSNGAMNTEAFF.

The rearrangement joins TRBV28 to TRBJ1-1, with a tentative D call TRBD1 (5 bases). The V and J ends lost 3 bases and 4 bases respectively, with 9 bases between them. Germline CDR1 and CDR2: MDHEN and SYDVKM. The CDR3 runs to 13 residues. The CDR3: CASSFGRATEAFF. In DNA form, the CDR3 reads TGTGCCAGCAGTTTCGGCAGGGCCACTGAAGCTTTCTTT.

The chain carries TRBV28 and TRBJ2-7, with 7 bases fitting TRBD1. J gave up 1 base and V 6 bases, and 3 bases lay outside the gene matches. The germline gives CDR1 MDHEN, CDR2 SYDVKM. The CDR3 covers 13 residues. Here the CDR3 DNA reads TGTGCCAGCAGAAGGGACAGATCCTACGAGCAGTACTTC. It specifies CASRRDRSYEQYF.

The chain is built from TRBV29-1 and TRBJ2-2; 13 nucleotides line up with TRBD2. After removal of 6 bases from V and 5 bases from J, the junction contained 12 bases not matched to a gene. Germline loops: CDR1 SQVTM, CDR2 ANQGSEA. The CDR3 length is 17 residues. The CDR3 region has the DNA TGCAGCGTCCCCGACGGACTAGCGGGAGCGCGGACCGGGGAGCTGTTTTTT. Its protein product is CSVPDGLAGARTGELFF.

This chain's CDR3 is CASSARTGGANYGYTF. The CDR3 region has the DNA TGTGCCAGCAGCGCCCGGACAGGGGGAGCTAACTATGGCTACACCTTC. The genes are TRBV9 and TRBJ1-2; TRBD1 agrees at 10 bases. The CDR3 totals 16 residues. Germline V gives CDR1 SGDLS, CDR2 YYNGEE. The junction had 5 bases not matched to a gene; V was cut back by 3 bases and J by 0 bases.

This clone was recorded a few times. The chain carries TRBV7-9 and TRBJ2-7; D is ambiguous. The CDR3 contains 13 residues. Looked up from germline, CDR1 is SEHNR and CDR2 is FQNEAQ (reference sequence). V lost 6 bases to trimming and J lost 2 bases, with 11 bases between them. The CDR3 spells CASSLDTPYEQYF. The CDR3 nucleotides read TGTGCCAGCAGTTTGGATACACCCTACGAGCAGTACTTC.